This TCR beta chain was obtained from a study of blood T cell repertoires in COVID-19. The V gene lost 2 bases and the J gene lost 5 bases, with 13 bases spanning the gap. The CDR3 consists of 14 residues. Germline V gene data show CDR1 as MNHEY and CDR2 as SMNVEV (reference sequence). Some clones are missing from TCRdb's copy, which holds only in-frame ones; the method was immunoSEQ multiplex PCR. The table has tens of thousands of clones, more than 80% seen once. This clonotype originated in a man between 60 and 75 years old with acute or convalescent COVID-19. This chain uses TRBV27 with TRBJ2-7; D unclear. Sequenced material: peripheral blood. The CDR3 reads CASSLRQVGNEQYF. As DNA, the CDR3 is TGTGCCAGCAGTTTAAGGCAGGTAGGCAACGAGCAGTACTTC.